These T cell receptor beta chains were read from a single sample in a study of T cell changes during pregnancy in multiple sclerosis. The repertoire was sequenced with immunoSEQ multiplex PCR; TCRdb's copy has only in-frame clones and lacks some. The repertoire holds around 69,000 clones, with more than 90% as singletons. Sequences were derived from peripheral blood, sampled in the third trimester of pregnancy. The origin of the receptors is a female donor with multiple sclerosis, enrolled in a pregnancy study. CDR3s leave out the opening cysteine and the closing phenylalanine or tryptophan.

V gene	CDR3 protein
TRBV4-2	ASSQDRVGDRSYEQY
TRBV19	ASRTGTSGTDTQY
TRBV30	AWRGPVSLGAEQF
TRBV30	AWAGGLAGALTNYNEQF
TRBV5-5	ASSQPGAGDPYEQY
TRBV27	ASSFTGGEGETQY
TRBV27	ASSHRSGTYNEQF
TRBV27	ASRAQGPSNQPQH
TRBV25-1	ASSESGGYGYT
TRBV7-2	ASSLAGQGASGANVLT
TRBV4-1	ATGPGGVADTQY
TRBV27	ASSLSTYYEQF
TRBV7-8	ASSLVPGREQY
TRBV9	ASSVSPAGYEQY
TRBV9	ASSTGTGAEETQY
TRBV5-1	ASSLGTSIRTGELF
TRBV5-4	ASSLEGASGELF
TRBV29-1	SVEGGGPHEQF
TRBV18	ASSPPGTSNTGELF
TRBV4-1	ASSLRTISGYSGNTIY
TRBV28	ASTLWRRTDTQY
TRBV5-6	ASSWRLAGGLEQY
TRBV5-1	ASSLGHRGLGYGYT
TRBV30	AWSQDRGMDEAF
TRBV28	ASRGLNLNEQF
TRBV30	AWSGRTENEKLF
TRBV10-3	AISELLDSSGNTIY
TRBV5-5	ASSLAPRQGVNTEAF
TRBV5-1	ASSRGTGGYGNTEAF
TRBV19	ASSMAPSGRADEQY
TRBV18	ASSPGQGATGELF
TRBV19	ASTHLGGRARTGELF
TRBV2	ASRGQGAPEAF
TRBV11-2	ASSLGQLNTEAF
TRBV13	ASSAPGLAVASTDTQY
TRBV7-2	ASSLTGSSGNTIY
TRBV5-1	ASSSGGSYEQY
TRBV7-2	ASSLASGRSEQF
TRBV4-2	ASSPSGQGPPYEQY
TRBV11-2	TTLELGTSGYEQY
TRBV7-9	ASSLGEGIWGRSNQPQH
TRBV5-1	ASSFNSNQPQH